Presented here are 14 T cell receptor beta chains from one specimen sequenced in a study of T-cell memory formation after mild COVID-19. TCRdb analysed the 5' RACE reads with MiXCR anew, one entry per CDR3 protein. The table shows about 140,000 distinct CDR3 sequences, with roughly 19% occurring only once. Material: PBMCs or a T cell subset sorted from them (not recorded which). The origin of the receptors is an adult woman who had mild COVID-19 (a few samples of this study predate the infection). Cell type and time point are not known.

V usage is TRBV10-3 and J usage is TRBJ2-7, with D hard to call. Germline values: CDR1 ENHRY, CDR2 SYGVKD. V dropped 11 bases and J dropped 5 bases, with 10 bases sitting between them. This CDR3 region has 10 residues. The CDR3 DNA follows: TGTGCCCCCGGTTTGGACGAGCAGTACTTC. Protein sequence: CAPGLDEQYF.

This clonotype was seen a few times. V and J are TRBV27 and TRBJ2-7; 7 positions agree with TRBD2. CDR1 and CDR2 from the germline V gene are MNHEY and SMNVEV (reference sequence). With V trimmed by 5 bases and J by 8 bases, 12 bases remained unmatched. The CDR3 loop spans 14 amino acids. As DNA, the CDR3 is TGTGCCAGCAGTCCCCCCGGGGCCGGGAGGAAGCAGTACTTC. Translation gives CASSPPGAGRKQYF.

The table lists this clonotype with a few counts. The chain carries TRBV18 and TRBJ1-5; 9 bases align to TRBD1. With V trimmed by 6 bases and J by 6 bases, 15 bases remained unmatched. The CDR3 consists of 17 residues. Germline V gene sequence: CDR1 KGHSH, CDR2 LQKENI. CDR3 in DNA: TGTGCCAGCTCTGGGACAGGGTTAAGTGACCACGGTCAGCCCCAGCATTTT. Amino acid sequence: CASSGTGLSDHGQPQHF.

This clonotype was counted only a few times. V and J are TRBV29-1 and TRBJ2-5; D might be TRBD1 or TRBD2, each matching 6 bases. The CDR3 totals 13 residues. Germline V gene data show CDR1 as SQVTM and CDR2 as ANQGSEA. The ends were cut back, 4 bases at V and 4 bases at J, with 13 bases in the middle. The CDR3 sequence is CSVGGASGETQYF. The CDR3 coding sequence is TGCAGCGTTGGGGGGGCAAGTGGAGAGACCCAGTACTTC. Full variable domain (rest looked up from reference TRBV29-1 and TRBJ2-5): SAVISQKPSRDICQRGTSLTIQCQVDSQVTMMFWYRQQPGQSLTLIATANQGSEATYESGFVIDKFPISRPNLTFSTLTVSNMSPEDSSIYLCSVGGASGETQYFGPGTRLLVL.

This clonotype was counted between two and nine times. The chain has TRBV2 and TRBJ2-7, with D possibly TRBD2 on 6 matching bases. The germline gives CDR1 SNHLY, CDR2 FYNNEI. The CDR3 consists of 13 residues. V lost 6 bases, J lost 4 bases, and 13 bases lay in between. The CDR3 reads CASSGGVSYEQYF. The CDR3 coding sequence is TGTGCCAGCAGCGGAGGGGTCTCTTACGAGCAGTACTTC.

A few counts support this clonotype. V is TRBV9 and J is TRBJ2-3, with 9 bases matching TRBD1. The CDR3 contains 16 residues. J gave up 3 bases and V 4 bases, and 9 bases lay outside the gene matches. Per the germline V gene, CDR1 is SGDLS and CDR2 is YYNGEE. The CDR3 bases are TGTGCCAGCAGCTACCTCCCGGGACAGGGTACAGATACGCAGTATTTT. Protein: CASSYLPGQGTDTQYF.

This chain uses TRBV4-3 with TRBJ2-3; 7 nucleotides agree with TRBD1. From germline, CDR1 is LGHNA and CDR2 YSLEER. The CDR3 runs 17 residues. J was trimmed by 1 base and V by 2 bases; bases with no gene match: 9. The CDR3 loop reads CASSQTVRTGRTDTQYF. The CDR3 bases are TGCGCCAGCAGCCAAACCGTCCGGACAGGACGCACAGATACGCAGTATTTT.

This clonotype was observed a handful of times. The chain carries TRBV5-1 and TRBJ2-3; 11 bases fit TRBD1. V gave up 3 bases and J gave up 9 bases; unmatched junction bases: 3. From germline, CDR1 is SGHRS and CDR2 YFSETQ. This CDR3 spans 13 amino acids. DNA for the CDR3: TGCGCCAGCAGCTACCGGACAGGGGGCACGCAGTATTTT. Amino acid sequence: CASSYRTGGTQYF.

The gene calls are TRBV20-1 and TRBJ2-1; the match to TRBD2 covers 11 bases. Germline V gene sequence: CDR1 DFQATT, CDR2 SNEGSKA (reference sequence). V gave up 6 bases and J gave up 6 bases; unmatched junction bases: 7. CDR3 length equals 14 residues. The CDR3 DNA follows: TGCAGTGCCGCACTAGCGGGAGTCCCCAATGAGCAGTTCTTC. Amino acid sequence: CSAALAGVPNEQFF.

This rearrangement joins TRBV7-9 to TRBJ2-7, with 7 positions matching TRBD2. This CDR3 spans 14 amino acids. Unmatched junction bases numbered 5, after V lost 3 bases and J lost 3 bases. Germline lookup yields CDR1 SEHNR and CDR2 FQNEAQ (reference sequence). The CDR3 loop reads CASSLGGENYEQYF. The CDR3 DNA sequence: TGTGCCAGCAGCTTGGGGGGGGAGAACTACGAGCAGTACTTC.

This clonotype was seen only a few times. The rearrangement links TRBV29-1 to TRBJ2-1; D is perhaps TRBD1 (5 bases). Trimming took off 4 bases at V and 15 bases at J, with 19 bases between the two ends. The CDR3 is 12 amino acids. Germline CDR1 and CDR2: SQVTM and ANQGSEA. The CDR3 region has the DNA TGCAGCGTTGTTCTGAGGAGTAGTACAGGGTTCTTC. This gives the protein CSVVLRSSTGFF.

This clonotype has a count of ten or more. The gene calls are TRBV5-1 and TRBJ2-1; the D is unclear. Between the trimmed V and J ends, which lost 1 base and 0 bases, there was a span of 11 bases. CDR3 length: 16 amino acids. Germline V lookup: CDR1 SGHRS, CDR2 YFSETQ. In nucleotides, the CDR3 is TGCGCCAGCAGCTTGAGGCGACATAGCTCCTACAATGAGCAGTTCTTC. This gives the protein CASSLRRHSSYNEQFF.

J is TRBJ2-7 and V is TRBV5-4; 7 nucleotides agree with TRBD2. V was pared by 4 bases and J by 6 bases, with 7 bases of the junction left unmatched. The germline CDR1 and CDR2 sequences are SGHNT and YYREEE (reference sequence). The length of the CDR3 is 13 residues. The CDR3 nucleotides are TGTGCCAGCAGCGGGGGGGGTTATAGCGAGCAGTACTTC. Encoded protein: CASSGGGYSEQYF.

This clonotype was observed a handful of times. The J gene is TRBJ2-6, the V gene TRBV5-6, with D unresolved. This CDR3 is 15 amino acids long. Trimming left V 5 bases short and J 1 base short, with 10 bases between. Germline CDR1 is SGHDT and CDR2 is YYEEEE. The DNA for the CDR3 is TGTGCCAGCAGTCGGCGGTTGTCTGGGGCCAACGTCCTGACTTTC. Protein sequence: CASSRRLSGANVLTF.